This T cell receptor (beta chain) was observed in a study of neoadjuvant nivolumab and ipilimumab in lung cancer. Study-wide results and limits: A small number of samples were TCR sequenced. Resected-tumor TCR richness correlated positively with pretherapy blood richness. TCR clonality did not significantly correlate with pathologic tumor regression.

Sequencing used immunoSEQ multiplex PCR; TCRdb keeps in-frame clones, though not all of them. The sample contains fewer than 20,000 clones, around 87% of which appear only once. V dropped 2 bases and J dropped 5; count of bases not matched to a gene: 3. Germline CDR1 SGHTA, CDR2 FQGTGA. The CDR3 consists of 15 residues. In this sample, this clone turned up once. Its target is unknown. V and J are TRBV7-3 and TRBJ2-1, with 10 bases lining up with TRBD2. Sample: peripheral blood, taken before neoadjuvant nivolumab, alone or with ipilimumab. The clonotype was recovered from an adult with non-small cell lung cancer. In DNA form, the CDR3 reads TGTGCCAGCAGCTTAGGACTAGCGGCGGACAATGAGCAGTTCTTC. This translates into CASSLGLAADNEQFF.